This record concerns one T cell receptor (beta chain) sequence. The CDR3 loop spans 16 amino acids. The V segment lost 3 bases and the J segment 3 bases; nucleotides outside the gene matches: 11. Germline V gene lookup returns CDR1 MNHNS and CDR2 SASEGT. Original processing methods: Cell counts per sample came from amplifying reference gene primers. The protocol was immunoSEQ multiplex PCR, while the TCRdb copy is restricted to in-frame clones and leaves out a portion. The D gene and trimming were derived from the DNA, and the V and J assignments and clone size from that table. Of around 91,000 clones in the sample, less than 85% were seen once. This record belongs to a study of blood T cell repertoires in COVID-19. Study-level information: Italy, Spain and the United States were the sources of the convalescent and acute COVID-19 samples. PBMCs, B-cell-depleted T cells, or T cells provided the cDNA or gDNA that made up the material.

The rearrangement uses TRBV6-1 and TRBJ2-7, with TRBD1 matching 7 bases. This clonotype was sampled from a woman over 75 with active or convalescent COVID-19. Sequences were obtained from peripheral blood. The CDR3 region has the DNA TGTGCCAGCAGTGAGACAGGGCCTATGGATTACTACGAGCAGTACTTC. It encodes CASSETGPMDYYEQYF.